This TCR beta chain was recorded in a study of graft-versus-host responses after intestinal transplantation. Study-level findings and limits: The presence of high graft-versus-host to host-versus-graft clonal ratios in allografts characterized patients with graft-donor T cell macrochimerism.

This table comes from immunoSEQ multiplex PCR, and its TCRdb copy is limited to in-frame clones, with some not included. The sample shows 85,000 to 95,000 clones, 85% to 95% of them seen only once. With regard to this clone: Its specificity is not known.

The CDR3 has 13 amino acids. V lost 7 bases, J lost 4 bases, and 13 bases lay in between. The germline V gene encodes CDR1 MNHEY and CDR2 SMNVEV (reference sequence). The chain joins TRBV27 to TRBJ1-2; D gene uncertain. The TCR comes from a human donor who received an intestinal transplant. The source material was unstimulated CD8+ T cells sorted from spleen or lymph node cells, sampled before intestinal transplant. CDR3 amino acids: CASTPGSGYGYTF. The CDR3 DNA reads TGTGCCAGCACCCCCGGGTCGGGCTATGGCTACACCTTC.